The next 30 T cell receptor beta chains were all read from a single sample in a study of blood T cell repertoires in COVID-19. Sequenced by immunoSEQ multiplex PCR; TCRdb stores in-frame clones only, minus some. The sample lists tens of thousands of clones; about 83% were seen once. The sequenced sample was peripheral blood. The receptors were gathered from a man aged 30 to 45 with COVID-19, enrolled during active disease.

The rearrangement links TRBV7-2 to TRBJ1-1, with D maybe TRBD1 (5 bases). Germline assignment: CDR1 SGHTA and CDR2 FQGNSA. V lost 3 bases and J lost 0, with 8 bases in between. The CDR3 is made up of 14 amino acids. CDR3: CASSLPQVNTEAFF. The CDR3 DNA reads as TGTGCCAGCAGCTTGCCACAGGTGAACACTGAAGCTTTCTTT.

V is TRBV28 and J is TRBJ1-5; a weak D match, TRBD1 (5 bases). Trimming took off 2 bases at V and 2 bases at J, with 10 bases between the two ends. CDR3 length: 15 amino acids. The V gene's germline CDR1 is MDHEN and CDR2 SYDVKM. The CDR3: CASSLQGRGNQPQHF. The CDR3 coding sequence is TGTGCCAGCAGTTTACAGGGTAGGGGCAATCAGCCCCAGCATTTT.

This clone appeared a single time. The chain has TRBV9 and TRBJ1-5, with D possibly matching TRBD1 (6 bases). Germline CDR1 SGDLS, CDR2 YYNGEE. This CDR3 comprises 13 residues. Trimming shortened V by 2 bases and J by 5 bases, and 8 bases separated the two germline ends. In DNA, the CDR3 is TGTGCCAGCAGCGTGGACAGTGATCAGCCCCAGCATTTT. Its protein product is CASSVDSDQPQHF.

In this sample, this clone turned up once. This rearrangement joins TRBV13 to TRBJ1-1, with TRBD1 matching over 10 bases. The length of the CDR3 is 14 residues. The V gene end was trimmed by 4 bases and the J gene end by 5 bases; junction bases not matched to a gene: 4. Germline assignment: CDR1 PRHDT and CDR2 FYEKMQ (reference sequence). Written as DNA, the CDR3 is TGTGCCAGCAGCTACGGGACAGGGGAAACTGAAGCTTTCTTT. This translates into CASSYGTGETEAFF. Together with reference TRBV13 and TRBJ1-1, the CDR3 gives the full variable domain: AAGVIQSPRHLIKEKRETATLKCYPIPRHDTVYWYQQGPGQDPQFLISFYEKMQSDKGSIPDRFSAQQFSDYHSELNMSSLELGDSALYFCASSYGTGETEAFFGQGTRLTVV.

This rearrangement joins TRBV5-5 to TRBJ1-6, with 8 bases that match TRBD1. V dropped 0 bases and J dropped 10; count of bases not matched to a gene: 6. This CDR3 has 15 amino acids. CDR1 is SGHKS and CDR2 is YYEKEE in the germline V gene (reference sequence). The CDR3 nucleotides are TGTGCCAGCAGCTTGGGGCCGACAGGGGACTCACCCCTCCACTTT. Its protein is CASSLGPTGDSPLHF.

J is TRBJ2-7 and V is TRBV27; 7 positions match TRBD1. The CDR3 is made up of 12 amino acids. V shed 6 bases, J shed 3 bases, and the junction held 2 bases outside the gene matches. Germline lookup yields CDR1 MNHEY and CDR2 SMNVEV (reference sequence). The CDR3 nucleotides read TGTGCCAGCAGAGGGGACAGCTACGAGCAGTACTTC. This sequence encodes CASRGDSYEQYF.

The genes are TRBV27 and TRBJ1-2; 12 bases fit TRBD1. Per germline, CDR1 MNHEY and CDR2 SMNVEV (reference sequence). The CDR3 is 14 amino acids. V was pared by 6 bases and J by 8 bases, with 7 bases of the junction left unmatched. In DNA form, the CDR3 reads TGTGCCAGCAGGGGGACAGGGGGCGCATTGGGCTACACCTTC. It codes for CASRGTGGALGYTF.

The chain employs TRBV19 and TRBJ1-3; 8 bases are shared with TRBD1. Trimming took 4 bases from V and 0 from J; bases not matched to a gene: 8. CDR3 size: 17 residues. Germline V lookup: CDR1 LNHDA, CDR2 SQIVND (reference sequence). CDR3 nucleotide sequence: TGTGCCAGTAGTACCAGGGACAGGTCGAGCTCTGGAAACACCATATATTTT. This gives the protein CASSTRDRSSSGNTIYF.

This clone occurred once. V gene TRBV7-8 combines with J gene TRBJ2-5; D might be TRBD1 (6 bases). V was pared by 7 bases and J by 3 bases, with 15 bases between. The V gene's germline CDR1 is SGHVS and CDR2 FQNEAQ. The CDR3 spans 14 residues. The CDR3 spells CASTPRRDKETQYF. The CDR3 DNA sequence: TGTGCCAGCACCCCTCGACGGGACAAAGAGACCCAGTACTTC.

The chain has TRBV2 and TRBJ1-1; no clear D gene. The CDR3 is 12 residues long. Germline V gene lookup returns CDR1 SNHLY and CDR2 FYNNEI. Trimming left V 4 bases short and J 5 bases short, with 8 bases between. The CDR3 sequence is CASSVGETEAFF. Here the CDR3 DNA reads TGTGCCAGCAGTGTAGGAGAGACTGAAGCTTTCTTT.

This sequence joins TRBV9 and TRBJ2-2; TRBD2 matches at 7 bases. The length of the CDR3 is 16 residues. The germline V gene encodes CDR1 SGDLS and CDR2 YYNGEE. Trimming cost V 3 bases and J 4 bases; bases outside gene matches: 9. The chain's CDR3 is CASSGLGSGTTGELFF. In DNA form, the CDR3 reads TGTGCCAGCAGCGGTCTGGGAAGCGGGACCACCGGGGAGCTGTTTTTT.

There are a few counts of this clone. This chain uses TRBV6-5 with TRBJ1-1; D ambiguous. The CDR3 has 15 amino acids. From germline, CDR1 is MNHEY and CDR2 SVGAGI. Trimming took off 2 bases at V and 3 bases at J, with 13 bases between the two ends. CDR3 amino acids: CASSYGGLGYTEAFF. CDR3 nucleotides: TGTGCCAGCAGTTACGGAGGTTTGGGGTACACTGAAGCTTTCTTT.

This chain joins TRBV19 and TRBJ1-1, with D unresolved. Germline V gives CDR1 LNHDA, CDR2 SQIVND (reference sequence). This CDR3 comprises 11 residues. The V end was cut by 11 bases, the J end by 3 bases, with 10 bases between. The CDR3 sequence is CASGSYTEAFF. CDR3 nucleotide sequence: TGTGCCTCCGGGAGTTACACTGAAGCTTTCTTT.

The CDR3 nucleotides read TGCAGCGTTGCAGGAGGCGACACCTACAATGAGCAGTTCTTC. Translation gives CSVAGGDTYNEQFF. The V and J genes are TRBV29-1 and TRBJ2-1; D possibly corresponds to TRBD2 (5 bases). The germline CDR1 and CDR2 sequences are SQVTM and ANQGSEA. The CDR3 covers 14 residues. The V end lost 4 bases, the J end lost 2 bases, and 12 bases lay between the germline ends.

V gene TRBV18 combines with J gene TRBJ2-5, with D perhaps TRBD1 (7 bases). V was pared by 2 bases and J by 2 bases, with 12 bases between. Germline V gene data show CDR1 as KGHSH and CDR2 as LQKENI. The CDR3 loop spans 15 amino acids. The chain's CDR3 is CASSPLEGAQETQYF. DNA of the CDR3: TGTGCCAGCTCACCATTGGAGGGGGCTCAAGAGACCCAGTACTTC.

The CDR3 here is CASSKILGQTYEQYF. The CDR3 DNA is TGCGCCAGCAGTAAAATATTAGGACAGACCTACGAGCAGTACTTC. The V and J genes are TRBV4-1 and TRBJ2-7; TRBD1 might be the D (6 bases). CDR1 is MGHRA, CDR2 YSYEKL, per germline. Trimming removed 6 bases at V and 2 bases at J, with 17 bases between. The CDR3 is made up of 15 amino acids.

The chain links TRBV6-6 to TRBJ1-2; D is unclear. This CDR3 comprises 13 residues. Germline V CDR1 and CDR2: MNHNY, SVGAGI (reference sequence). Deletions cut 0 bases from V and 2 bases from J, with 4 bases between. This chain's CDR3 is CASSYSRNYGYTF. The CDR3 DNA follows: TGTGCCAGCAGTTACTCACGGAACTATGGCTACACCTTC.

The V and J genes are TRBV7-2 and TRBJ1-2, with 7 bases aligning to TRBD1. CDR3 length: 12 amino acids. The germline gives CDR1 SGHTA, CDR2 FQGNSA. The junction had 0 bases not matched to a gene; V was cut back by 3 bases and J by 5 bases. DNA of the CDR3: TGTGCCAGCAGCTTGGGACAGTATGGCTACACCTTC. Translated: CASSLGQYGYTF.

The chain couples TRBV15 to TRBJ1-2; 9 nucleotides align to TRBD1. With V trimmed by 0 bases and J by 8 bases, 7 bases remained unmatched. The CDR3 is 15 residues long. The germline gives CDR1 LNHNV, CDR2 YYDKDF (reference sequence). The CDR3 reads CATSRDPRTGEGYTF. For the CDR3, the DNA is TGTGCCACCAGCAGAGATCCCCGGACAGGGGAGGGCTACACCTTC.

This clone appeared a few times. The J gene is TRBJ1-2, the V gene TRBV18; the D gene is possibly TRBD1 (5 bases). V was trimmed by 4 bases and J by 7 bases, leaving 10 bases between them. Germline V gene sequence: CDR1 KGHSH, CDR2 LQKENI. There are 12 residues in the CDR3. CDR3 sequence (DNA): TGTGCCAGCTCACTCGAGACAGTTGGCTACACCTTC. It yields the protein CASSLETVGYTF.

This sequence joins TRBV19 and TRBJ1-5; 10 bases map to TRBD1. CDR3 length: 13 amino acids. CDR1 is LNHDA, CDR2 SQIVND, per germline (reference sequence). V lost 5 bases, J lost 9 bases, and 4 bases stayed unmatched. CDR3 bases: TGTGCCAGTAGTCCCGGACAGGGGGTGCCCCAGCATTTT. It specifies CASSPGQGVPQHF. Based on the CDR3 plus reference TRBV19 and TRBJ1-5, the full variable domain is DGGITQSPKYLFRKEGQNVTLSCEQNLNHDAMYWYRQDPGQGLRLIYYSQIVNDFQKGDIAEGYSVSREKKESFPLTVTSAQKNPTAFYLCASSPGQGVPQHFGDGTRLSIL.

In its sample, this clone was seen once. The V gene is TRBV7-9, the J gene TRBJ2-1; TRBD2 matches 7 bases. Germline V gene data show CDR1 as SEHNR and CDR2 as FQNEAQ (reference sequence). CDR3 size: 17 residues. Germline trimming cut 1 base from V and 5 bases from J; bases unmatched to any gene: 11. The chain's CDR3 is CASSLGSAGRGNNEQFF. As DNA, the CDR3 is TGTGCCAGCAGCTTAGGTTCAGCGGGGAGGGGAAACAATGAGCAGTTCTTC. Variable domain in full (rest from reference TRBV7-9 and TRBJ2-1): DTGVSQNPRHKITKRGQNVTFRCDPISEHNRLYWYRQTLGQGPEFLTYFQNEAQLEKSRLLSDRFSAERPKGSFSTLEIQRTEQGDSAMYLCASSLGSAGRGNNEQFFGPGTRLTVL.

This rearrangement joins TRBV3-1 (or the pseudogene TRBV3-2) to TRBJ2-7; tentatively, D is TRBD2 (6 bases). This CDR3 is 13 amino acids long. The germline V and J ends were trimmed by 4 bases and 6 bases, with 13 bases remaining between them. The germline V gene has CDR1 LGHDT and CDR2 YNNKEL (reference sequence). CDR3 in amino acids: CASSPTSSGEQYF. DNA of the CDR3: TGTGCCAGCAGCCCGACTAGTTCAGGCGAGCAGTACTTC.

The chain recombines TRBV9 with TRBJ2-1, with D perhaps matching TRBD2 (6 bases). Trimming cost V 6 bases and J 3 bases, with 22 bases left between them. Germline assignment: CDR1 SGDLS and CDR2 YYNGEE. The CDR3 loop spans 17 amino acids. As DNA, the CDR3 is TGTGCCAGCACCCAAACACCCGGGGGAGCGGGCTACAATGAGCAGTTCTTC. Its translation is CASTQTPGGAGYNEQFF.

The chain uses TRBV27 and TRBJ1-5; 12 positions match TRBD1. Looked up from germline, CDR1 is MNHEY and CDR2 is SMNVEV (reference sequence). V lost 5 bases and J lost 4; bases outside the gene matches: 3. This CDR3 is built from 15 residues. The CDR3 protein is CASSRGQGANQPQHF. CDR3 sequence (DNA): TGTGCCAGCAGTCGGGGACAGGGGGCGAATCAGCCCCAGCATTTT.

The chain recombines TRBV5-6 with TRBJ2-5, with D perhaps matching TRBD2 (5 bases). This CDR3 comprises 16 residues. CDR1 is SGHDT, CDR2 YYEEEE, per germline. The V and J ends lost 2 bases and 5 bases respectively, with 19 bases between them. Here the CDR3 DNA reads TGTGCCAGCAGCTTAACCCTCAAGAGGGTTGGTGAGACCCAGTACTTC. It yields the protein CASSLTLKRVGETQYF.

V usage is TRBV2 and J usage is TRBJ2-3, with D maybe TRBD2 (5 bases). Germline-derived CDR1 and CDR2 are SNHLY and FYNNEI. The CDR3 length is 14 residues. V was pared by 8 bases and J by 0 bases, with 12 bases between. The CDR3 region has the DNA TGTGCCAGCGAGGGTAGAACTAGCACAGATACGCAGTATTTT. This translates into CASEGRTSTDTQYF.

The chain employs TRBV7-9 and TRBJ1-1; perhaps TRBD1 as D (6 bases). Trimming left V 3 bases short and J 1 base short, with 15 bases between. The germline gives CDR1 SEHNR, CDR2 FQNEAQ (reference sequence). The CDR3 runs to 16 residues. The CDR3 is CASSFGGGGSNTEAFF. For the CDR3, the DNA is TGTGCCAGCAGCTTCGGGGGAGGGGGGTCGAACACTGAAGCTTTCTTT.

The chain is built from TRBV7-2 and TRBJ1-5; tentatively, D is TRBD1 (6 bases). The CDR3 extends over 15 amino acids. V gave up 1 base and J gave up 3 bases, with 10 bases separating them. The V gene's germline CDR1 is SGHTA and CDR2 FQGNSA. CDR3 DNA sequence: TGTGCCAGCAGCTTAGGTTGGGGGCTCAATCAGCCCCAGCATTTT. It encodes CASSLGWGLNQPQHF.

The V gene is TRBV7-9, the J gene TRBJ1-5; the D gene is possibly TRBD1 (5 bases). The CDR3 has 14 amino acids. Trimming left V 7 bases short and J 1 base short, with 11 bases between. CDR1 is SEHNR, CDR2 FQNEAQ, per germline (reference sequence). The CDR3, as DNA: TGTGCCAGCAAAGGGGAAGGAAGCAATCAGCCCCAGCATTTT. Translation gives CASKGEGSNQPQHF.